These 15 T cell receptor beta chains were sequenced from one sample in a study of blood T cells in healthy people across ages. Through a sample-barcoded 5' primer and a J-beta primer mix, a second PCR was run for roughly 7 to 11 cycles. TCRdb analysed the 5' RACE reads with MiXCR anew, one entry per CDR3 protein. The table shows 1.4 million or so distinct CDR3 sequences, with roughly two fifths occurring only once. Input material: blood. The receptors stem from a woman aged 18-35 years in good health.

The chain recombines TRBV27 with TRBJ2-7, with 8 bases lining up with TRBD2. The germline gives CDR1 MNHEY, CDR2 SMNVEV (reference sequence). Germline trimming cut 1 base from V and 7 bases from J; bases unmatched to any gene: 12. This CDR3 has 16 amino acids. CDR3 sequence: CASSLLNGRANNEQYF. CDR3 DNA sequence: TGTGCCAGCAGTTTATTAAACGGGAGGGCTAATAATGAGCAGTACTTC.

This clonotype occurred a few times. This chain joins TRBV6-1 and TRBJ1-1; 9 nucleotides match TRBD1. The CDR3 is made up of 13 amino acids. J was trimmed by 6 bases and V by 5 bases; bases with no gene match: 4. The germline gives CDR1 MNHNS, CDR2 SASEGT. CDR3 amino acids: CASSRDRASEAFF. CDR3 nucleotide sequence: TGTGCCAGCAGTCGGGACAGGGCTTCTGAAGCTTTCTTT.

In this sample, this clonotype turned up once. The chain couples TRBV27 to TRBJ1-2; a weak D match, TRBD1 (5 bases). Germline V gene lookup returns CDR1 MNHEY and CDR2 SMNVEV (reference sequence). Trimming left V 5 bases short and J 7 bases short, with 17 bases between. The length of the CDR3 is 14 residues. The CDR3 sequence is CASSVLGTAPGYTF. CDR3 coding DNA: TGTGCCAGCAGTGTATTAGGGACGGCCCCTGGCTACACCTTC.

This sequence joins TRBV27 and TRBJ2-5; TRBD2 matches at 9 bases. With V trimmed by 8 bases and J by 5 bases, 9 bases remained unmatched. The CDR3 is made up of 14 amino acids. Germline CDR1 MNHEY, CDR2 SMNVEV (reference sequence). Written as DNA, the CDR3 is TGTGCCAGCGGCGTAGCGGGAGCGGGGGAGACCCAGTACTTC. Translating it yields CASGVAGAGETQYF.

The rearrangement links TRBV15 to TRBJ2-7; perhaps TRBD1 as D (6 bases). The germline gives CDR1 LNHNV, CDR2 YYDKDF (reference sequence). CDR3 size: 14 residues. V was shortened by 1 base and J by 2 bases, with 9 bases between the two germline ends. The chain's CDR3 is CATSRGDTAYEQYF. CDR3 in DNA: TGTGCCACCAGCAGAGGGGACACAGCCTACGAGCAGTACTTC. Full variable domain (remainder filled in from reference TRBV15 and TRBJ2-7): DAMVIQNPRYQVTQFGKPVTLSCSQTLNHNVMYWYQQKSSQAPKLLFHYYDKDFNNEADTPDNFQSRRPNTSFCFLDIRSPGLGDTAMYLCATSRGDTAYEQYFGPGTRLTVT.

This clonotype appeared a few times. The rearrangement uses TRBV12-3 or TRBV12-4 and TRBJ2-1; D is uncertain. The CDR3 is made up of 16 amino acids. V lost 2 bases and J 0 bases, leaving 11 bases between the germline ends. The CDR3 region is CASSLIVDSSYNEQFF. The DNA of the CDR3 is TGTGCCAGCAGTTTAATCGTGGATAGCTCCTACAATGAGCAGTTCTTC.

The chain combines TRBV4-1 with TRBJ1-6; D perhaps matches TRBD1 (6 bases). The germline CDR1 and CDR2 sequences are MGHRA and YSYEKL. V dropped 0 bases and J dropped 6 bases, with 15 bases sitting between them. This CDR3 region has 17 residues. CDR3 protein: CASSQDPGQRLNSPLHF. The CDR3 DNA follows: TGCGCCAGCAGCCAAGATCCTGGACAGAGACTTAATTCACCCCTCCACTTT.

This clonotype was observed a few times. V and J are TRBV7-2 and TRBJ2-7; 9 bases match TRBD2. V lost 2 bases, J lost 3 bases, and 2 bases stayed unmatched. The CDR3 extends over 14 amino acids. Germline assignment: CDR1 SGHTA and CDR2 FQGNSA. The CDR3, as DNA: TGTGCCAGCAGCTTATTAGCGGGGGACTACGAGCAGTACTTC. Protein: CASSLLAGDYEQYF.

The V call is TRBV4-3, the J call TRBJ1-1; no clear D gene. V lost 0 bases, J lost 1 base, and 12 bases lay in between. Germline CDR1 and CDR2: LGHNA and YSLEER. This CDR3 is 16 amino acids long. The CDR3, as DNA: TGCGCCAGCAGCCAAGATTTTGCCAGGTCGAACACTGAAGCTTTCTTT. Residues: CASSQDFARSNTEAFF.

The V call is TRBV7-3, the J call TRBJ1-1; maybe TRBD1 (5 bases). CDR1 and CDR2 (germline): SGHTA, FQGTGA. The CDR3 sequence is 13 residues long. V was clipped by 5 bases and J by 3 bases, with 10 bases between them. The CDR3 DNA reads as TGTGCCAGCAGCACCACAGGTTACACTGAAGCTTTCTTT. Translation gives CASSTTGYTEAFF.

The chain joins TRBV6-6 to TRBJ1-5; 11 positions agree with TRBD1. V shed 2 bases and J 4 bases; nucleotides not matched to a gene: 4. CDR1 is MNHNY and CDR2 is SVGAGI in the germline V gene (reference sequence). This CDR3 has 16 residues. The CDR3 DNA sequence: TGTGCCAGCAGTTACCGAGGACAGGGGGCGAATCAGCCCCAGCATTTT. Translated, it gives CASSYRGQGANQPQHF.

A remark on this clonotype: Relative to the germline gene, one junction end is altered; a read error may explain this. J is TRBJ1-5 and V is TRBV6-6; weak D call: TRBD1 (6 bases). The germline gives CDR1 MNHNY, CDR2 SVGAGI (reference sequence). The CDR3 is 17 residues long. Here the CDR3 reads CASSHSREGDSNQPQHF. CDR3 coding DNA: TGTGCCAGCAGTCACTCGCGCGAGGGGGATAGCAATCAGCCCCAGCATTTT.

In its sample, this clonotype was seen a few times. V and J are TRBV6-5 and TRBJ1-2; maybe TRBD1 (5 bases). Germline CDR1 reads MNHEY; CDR2 reads SVGAGI. V shed 4 bases and J shed 3 bases, with 12 bases lying between them. This CDR3 is built from 14 residues. The CDR3 region is CASSSPTEYYGYTF. The CDR3 nucleotides read TGTGCCAGCAGTTCCCCGACAGAATACTATGGCTACACCTTC.

This clonotype was found a few times. The rearrangement joins TRBV7-9 to TRBJ1-4, with a possible D match to TRBD1 (5 bases). With 0 bases removed from V and 8 bases from J, the gap between germline ends came to 19 bases. The V gene's germline CDR1 is SEHNR and CDR2 FQNEAQ (reference sequence). This CDR3 comprises 17 residues. As DNA, the CDR3 is TGTGCCAGCAGCTTAGCGCCACTCGCGGGGCAGGACGAAAAACTGTTTTTT. Encoded protein: CASSLAPLAGQDEKLFF.

The chain combines TRBV12-3 or TRBV12-4 with TRBJ1-4; no clear D gene. V shed 5 bases and J shed 6 bases, with 7 bases lying between them. The CDR3 has 12 amino acids. In DNA, the CDR3 is TGTGCCAGCAGTCCCTCCCATGAAAAACTGTTTTTT. Its protein product is CASSPSHEKLFF.